The 20 T cell receptor beta chains reported below all come from one sample, sequenced in a study of blood T cell repertoires in COVID-19. Here immunoSEQ multiplex PCR was the method, and the copy in TCRdb shows in-frame clones only, minus some. The top ten hold around 35% of the sample, which has about 74,000 clones, 84% seen once. The specimen was peripheral blood. The receptors were gathered from a man in his 70s with acute or convalescent COVID-19.

The chain is built from TRBV3-1 (or the pseudogene TRBV3-2) and TRBJ1-6; D gene uncertain. The V gene lost 1 base and the J gene lost 9 bases, with 10 bases spanning the gap. The CDR3 is made up of 14 amino acids. Germline CDR1 and CDR2: LGHDT and YNNKEL (reference sequence). CDR3 nucleotides: TGTGCCAGCAGCCAAGGAGGGTTCGGTTCACCCCTCCACTTT. Translating it yields CASSQGGFGSPLHF.

The chain links TRBV13 to TRBJ2-5; 10 bases agree with TRBD1. Germline-derived CDR1 and CDR2 are PRHDT and FYEKMQ (reference sequence). The trim removed 5 bases at V and 2 bases at J, leaving 5 bases unmatched. The length of the CDR3 is 15 residues. The CDR3 nucleotides are TGTGCCAGCAGCCCCTGGACAGGGGGGCAAGAGACCCAGTACTTC. Its protein is CASSPWTGGQETQYF.

This clone was recorded once. The chain recombines TRBV19 with TRBJ2-3, with a possible D match to TRBD2 (6 bases). This CDR3 region has 14 residues. Germline CDR1 is LNHDA and CDR2 is SQIVND (reference sequence). V was pared by 8 bases and J by 5 bases, with 17 bases between. The CDR3 coding sequence is TGTGCCAGTCGGCCCGGAACGCGGGGAGATACGCAGTATTTT. It encodes CASRPGTRGDTQYF.

This chain connects TRBV9 to TRBJ2-2; tentative D call: TRBD2 (6 bases). This CDR3 has 17 amino acids. V gave up 0 bases and J gave up 8 bases, with 20 bases separating them. CDR1 is SGDLS and CDR2 is YYNGEE in the germline V gene. CDR3 protein: CASSVGWRDLSGGELFF. CDR3 DNA sequence: TGTGCCAGCAGCGTAGGCTGGAGGGACCTCTCGGGGGGGGAGCTGTTTTTT.

The rearrangement links TRBV4-1 to TRBJ2-6; D remains unclear. The CDR3 has 16 residues. Germline loops: CDR1 MGHRA, CDR2 YSYEKL. V lost 0 bases and J lost 0, with 6 bases in between. The CDR3 spells CASSQDTHSGANVLTF. The CDR3, as DNA: TGCGCCAGCAGCCAAGATACTCACTCTGGGGCCAACGTCCTGACTTTC.

V usage is TRBV7-6 and J usage is TRBJ2-5; 11 nucleotides agree with TRBD2. Germline CDR1 reads SGHVS; CDR2 reads FNYEAQ. The V segment lost 5 bases and the J segment 5 bases; nucleotides outside the gene matches: 7. This CDR3 is 15 amino acids long. The CDR3 DNA sequence: TGTGCCAGCAGCGGAATAGCGGGGGGGCTTGAGACCCAGTACTTC. Its protein is CASSGIAGGLETQYF.

The rearrangement links TRBV5-1 to TRBJ2-7; 9 positions match TRBD1. Losses at the gene ends were 4 bases for V and 6 bases for J; bases not matched to a gene: 11. The CDR3 spans 15 residues. Germline V gives CDR1 SGHRS, CDR2 YFSETQ. Here the CDR3 reads CASSTTGGGGGEQYF. CDR3 DNA sequence: TGCGCCAGCAGCACCACAGGGGGCGGAGGGGGCGAGCAGTACTTC.

This chain connects TRBV25-1 to TRBJ1-5, with D tentatively TRBD1 (5 bases). The CDR3 totals 14 residues. CDR1 is MGHDK, CDR2 SYGVNS, per germline. V was trimmed by 6 bases and J by 2 bases, leaving 11 bases between them. The CDR3 DNA reads TGTGCCAGCAGCGGGGGAAGGGGCAATCAGCCCCAGCATTTT. It specifies CASSGGRGNQPQHF.

The chain employs TRBV6-4 and TRBJ1-3, with a possible D match to TRBD1 (6 bases). Germline assignment: CDR1 MRHNA and CDR2 SNTAGT. The V and J ends lost 7 bases and 6 bases respectively, with 19 bases between them. CDR3 size: 15 residues. The CDR3 nucleotides are TGTGCCAGCACCAGGGACACCGGGTCCGCAAACACCATATATTTT. Translated: CASTRDTGSANTIYF.

The chain combines TRBV5-1 with TRBJ2-3; 13 bases are a match to TRBD2. V was clipped by 4 bases and J by 4 bases; unmatched bases: 12. CDR1 and CDR2 from the germline V gene are SGHRS and YFSETQ. The CDR3 is 18 amino acids. This CDR3 is CASSNPGLAGRTSDTQYF. The CDR3 DNA follows: TGCGCCAGCAGCAACCCGGGACTAGCGGGAAGGACGTCAGATACGCAGTATTTT.

The count of this clone is one. This chain links TRBV11-1 with TRBJ2-1; no reliable D call. Deletions cut 5 bases from V and 6 bases from J, with 11 bases between. CDR1 is SGHAT, CDR2 FQDESV, per germline (reference sequence). The CDR3 covers 13 residues. As DNA, the CDR3 is TGTGCCAGCAGCGCCCAGGTTGTCAATGAGCAGTTCTTC. It specifies CASSAQVVNEQFF.

This clone came up a few times. The chain is built from TRBV7-6 and TRBJ2-3; the D gene is possibly TRBD2 (5 bases). The ends were cut back, 3 bases at V and 6 bases at J, with 10 bases in the middle. The CDR3 has 13 residues. CDR1 and CDR2 (germline): SGHVS, FNYEAQ. The CDR3 DNA reads as TGTGCCAGCAGCTTCCGACGGGGTGATACGCAGTATTTT. Its protein is CASSFRRGDTQYF.

The chain is built from TRBV6-5 and TRBJ1-1, with D perhaps matching TRBD1 (6 bases). Germline V CDR1 and CDR2: MNHEY, SVGAGI. The CDR3 is 13 amino acids. The V end was cut by 10 bases, the J end by 0 bases, with 12 bases between. As DNA, the CDR3 is TGTGCCACCACAGGGTCCATGAACACTGAAGCTTTCTTT. Translating it yields CATTGSMNTEAFF.

This chain connects TRBV6-4 to TRBJ1-4; 8 bases are shared with TRBD1. In germline, CDR1 is MRHNA, CDR2 SNTAGT. Losses at the gene ends were 3 bases for V and 5 bases for J; bases not matched to a gene: 5. The CDR3 consists of 15 residues. CDR3: CASSEQGGKNEKLFF. CDR3 DNA sequence: TGTGCCAGCAGTGAACAGGGGGGGAAGAATGAAAAACTGTTTTTT.

The V and J genes are TRBV7-2 and TRBJ2-2; D may be TRBD1 (5 bases). Germline CDR1 and CDR2: SGHTA and FQGNSA. The length of the CDR3 is 17 residues. Trimming shortened V by 3 bases and J by 4 bases, and 18 bases separated the two germline ends. Here the CDR3 reads CASSLGLDRVSTGELFF. DNA of the CDR3: TGTGCCAGCAGCTTGGGGCTTGACAGAGTTTCCACCGGGGAGCTGTTTTTT.

The genes are TRBV6-5 and TRBJ2-7, with no clear D. Germline loops: CDR1 MNHEY, CDR2 SVGAGI. The CDR3 has 15 residues. V gave up 5 bases and J gave up 3 bases, with 17 bases separating them. The CDR3 sequence: CASSQAFQVRYEQYF. The CDR3 coding sequence is TGTGCCAGCAGTCAGGCCTTCCAGGTGCGCTACGAGCAGTACTTC.

The chain links TRBV3-1 (or the pseudogene TRBV3-2) to TRBJ2-3; 8 bases fit TRBD2. Germline trimming cut 4 bases from V and 3 bases from J; bases unmatched to any gene: 6. Per germline, CDR1 LGHDT and CDR2 YNNKEL (reference sequence). The CDR3 consists of 15 residues. In DNA form, the CDR3 reads TGTGCCAGCAGCCCGGGGGGGCAGAGGACAGATACGCAGTATTTT. Its protein is CASSPGGQRTDTQYF.

This chain links TRBV5-1 with TRBJ2-2; D is undetermined. Germline-derived CDR1 and CDR2 are SGHRS and YFSETQ. The V end was cut by 0 bases, the J end by 0 bases, with 9 bases between. The CDR3 runs to 16 residues. Here the CDR3 reads CASSLEARANTGELFF. CDR3 nucleotides: TGCGCCAGCAGCTTGGAGGCCCGGGCGAACACCGGGGAGCTGTTTTTT.

The chain couples TRBV7-3 to TRBJ2-1, with 7 bases matching TRBD2. The CDR3 has 15 residues. With V trimmed by 2 bases and J by 0 bases, 1 base remained unmatched. Germline CDR1 is SGHTA and CDR2 is FQGTGA. CDR3: CASSLAGVSYNEQFF. The CDR3 DNA is TGTGCCAGCAGCTTAGCGGGAGTCTCCTACAATGAGCAGTTCTTC. The variable domain in full, completed from reference TRBV7-3 and TRBJ2-1, reads GAGVSQTPSNKVTEKGKYVELRCDPISGHTALYWYRQSLGQGPEFLIYFQGTGAADDSGLPNDRFFAVRPEGSVSTLKIQRTERGDSAVYLCASSLAGVSYNEQFFGPGTRLTVL.

CDR3 in amino acids: CASSFDDRGQSEAFF. The CDR3 coding sequence is TGTGCCAGCAGCTTCGACGACAGGGGTCAATCTGAAGCTTTCTTT. V and J are TRBV7-9 and TRBJ1-1; 8 positions agree with TRBD1. CDR3 length: 15 amino acids. V was clipped by 3 bases and J by 6 bases; unmatched bases: 9. CDR1 and CDR2 (germline): SEHNR, FQNEAQ (reference sequence).